The clone carrying this T cell receptor beta chain was counted a few times. Antigen specificity is unknown. Cultured CD4+ T cell DNA was sequenced using the Oncomine TCR Beta short-read assay. MiXCR, run by TCRdb on the PCR reads, gives a single entry per CDR3 protein. This table holds about 20,000 distinct CDR3 sequences, over 40% found once. The treatment: roughly 11-day PBMC culture with coronavirus spike peptide pools or control peptides (ViraFEST assay). Every positive PCR date fell between March and December 2020, earlier than the US Alpha, Beta and Delta variants. When roughly 9 days of culture had elapsed, CD4+ T cells were isolated by negative selection. This CDR3 has 15 amino acids. CDR1 is LGHNA and CDR2 is YNFKEQ in the germline V gene. Trimming left V 0 bases short and J 1 base short, with 9 bases between. This sample is drawn from a study of vaccination and CD4 T cells after COVID-19. About the study: Post-diagnosis, post-COVID samples were collected after a median approximately three months, ranging 35 to 161. Stimuli were overlapping spike peptide pools of SARS-CoV-2 and three common cold coronaviruses (HCoV-NL63, HCoV-OC43, HCoV-229E).

This TCR derives from a human donor who had recovered from COVID-19. The chain links TRBV4-2 to TRBJ1-1; D ambiguous. The sample consisted of CD4+ T cells from blood, cultured in vitro. The CDR3 DNA is TGTGCCAGCAGCCAAGATTGGGATAGGAACACTGAAGCTTTCTTT. Translated, it gives CASSQDWDRNTEAFF.